This paragraph reports one T cell receptor beta chain. The data stem from a study of blood T cell repertoires in COVID-19. Overall study: The United States, Italy and Spain provided the acute and convalescent COVID-19 samples. PBMCs, B-cell-depleted T cells, or T cells provided the cDNA or gDNA that made up the material.

In the authors' methods: It was from reference gene primer amplification that nucleated cell counts were estimated. The protocol was immunoSEQ multiplex PCR, while the TCRdb copy is restricted to in-frame clones and leaves out a portion. The V and J calls and the clone size are those of that table, but D and trimming were determined from the DNA. The data hold some 130,000 clones, with roughly 88% observed a single time. The V gene's germline CDR1 is MNHEY and CDR2 SVGAGI. V lost 7 bases to trimming and J lost 2 bases, with 17 bases between them. This CDR3 has 15 residues. Sequencing used peripheral blood. The chain joins TRBV6-5 to TRBJ1-1, with D perhaps TRBD1 (5 bases). The sequence came from a man between 70 and 80 years old with active COVID-19. CDR3 nucleotide sequence: TGTGCCAGCATGGGGGGGAAGGGAGGTAACACTGAAGCTTTCTTT. It specifies CASMGGKGGNTEAFF.